This T cell receptor (beta chain) was retrieved from a study of human T cells and chemical hapten exposure. General observations from the study: Clustering by CDR3 similarity yielded significantly more large clusters from expanded TCRs than controls.

TCRdb reprocessed the RACE reads via MiXCR and lists one record per CDR3 protein. This table has approximately 350,000 distinct CDR3 sequences, about 7% appearing once. CDR3 length equals 12 residues. CDR1 is SQVTM, CDR2 ANQGSEA, per germline. The time point denotes: patch test 1, 2 weeks after DPC sensitization. Sample treatment: therapeutic diphenylcyclopropenone sensitization with weekly scalp DPC. This clonotype appeared many times. What it binds is not known. The chain couples TRBV29-1 to TRBJ1-1, with TRBD1 as a possible D gene (5 bases). This material consisted of whole blood, taken in connection with sensitization to the hapten diphenylcyclopropenone (DPC). The receptor comes from a woman between 18 and 29 years old with alopecia areata. Some clones in this sample may be carry-over from other donors' samples. CDR3 sequence (DNA): TGCAGGGGGGACTTTGGCGGGACTGAAGCTTTCTTT. The encoded protein is CRGDFGGTEAFF.